This T cell receptor beta chain was retrieved from a study of blood T cell repertoires in COVID-19. V shed 6 bases and J shed 2 bases, with 18 bases lying between them. This CDR3 contains 16 residues. The protocol was immunoSEQ multiplex PCR, while the TCRdb copy is restricted to in-frame clones and leaves out a portion. Of some 150,000 clones in the sample, around 80% were seen once. The sample comprised peripheral blood. The sequence came from a woman aged 70-85 years with COVID-19, enrolled during active disease. The chain couples TRBV5-3 to TRBJ1-5; unclear D gene. TRBV5-3 is an ORF, and what it does is uncertain. The CDR3 region is CARTSGGGTGNQPQHF. In DNA form, the CDR3 reads TGTGCCAGAACCTCAGGAGGTGGCACCGGCAATCAGCCCCAGCATTTT.